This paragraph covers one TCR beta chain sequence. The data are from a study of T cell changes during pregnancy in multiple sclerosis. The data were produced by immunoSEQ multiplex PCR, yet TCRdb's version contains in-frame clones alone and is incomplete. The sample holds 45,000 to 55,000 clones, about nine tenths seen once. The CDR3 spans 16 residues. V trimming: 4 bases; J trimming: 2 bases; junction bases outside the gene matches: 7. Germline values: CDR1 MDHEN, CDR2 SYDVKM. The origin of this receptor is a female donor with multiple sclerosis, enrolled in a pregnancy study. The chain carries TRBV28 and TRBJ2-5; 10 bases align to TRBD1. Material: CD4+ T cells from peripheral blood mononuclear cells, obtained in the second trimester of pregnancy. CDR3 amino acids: CASSSRTGGTQETQYF. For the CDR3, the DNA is TGTGCCAGCAGTTCACGGACAGGGGGGACACAAGAGACCCAGTACTTC.